One sample yielded the 2 T cell receptor beta chains listed below, sequenced in a study of blood T cell repertoires in COVID-19. The method was immunoSEQ multiplex PCR; TCRdb's version includes in-frame clones alone and lacks a portion of them. The table lists roughly 170,000 clones, roughly 81% of them singletons, with roughly 8% in the top ten. Sequencing used peripheral blood. These receptor sequences come from a man between 40 and 49 years old who had recovered from COVID-19.

The rearrangement links TRBV6-2 or TRBV6-3 to TRBJ1-1; D remains ambiguous. The length of the CDR3 is 13 residues. Trimming removed 2 bases from V and 3 bases from J, with 7 bases in between. Germline CDR1 reads MNHEY; CDR2 reads SVGEGT. As DNA, the CDR3 is TGTGCCAGCAGTTACGCGAGTCACACTGAAGCTTTCTTT. It encodes CASSYASHTEAFF.

V gene TRBV9 combines with J gene TRBJ2-1; 7 bases line up with TRBD2. The CDR3 has 19 amino acids. Germline V CDR1 and CDR2: SGDLS, YYNGEE. The V segment lost 0 bases and the J segment 0 bases; nucleotides outside the gene matches: 12. CDR3 region: CASSVGAWGGQTSYNEQFF. The CDR3 DNA sequence: TGTGCCAGCAGCGTAGGAGCGTGGGGGGGTCAGACCTCCTACAATGAGCAGTTCTTC.